The rows below give T cell receptor beta chains drawn from one sample of a study of blood T cell repertoires in COVID-19. Libraries were prepared by immunoSEQ multiplex PCR; TCRdb keeps only in-frame clonotypes and omits some of them. The data hold 150,000 or so clones, with 80% to 90% observed a single time. The sequenced sample consisted of peripheral blood. Receptor source: a human donor in a cohort sampled during active COVID-19. Each CDR3 is given with its conserved first and last residue. Each record gives: clone size, V gene, J gene, D gene, CDR3 protein, CDR3 DNA. The D gene is left open where the match is weak. The size entry is marked missing in some rows and otherwise reads once, few, many or a size class.

clone size: -
V gene: TRBV27
J gene: TRBJ2-5
D gene: -
CDR3 protein: CASSSFLSEETQYF
CDR3 DNA: TGTGCCAGCAGTTCTTTTCTCTCGGAAGAGACCCAGTACTTC

clone size: -
V gene: TRBV6-5
J gene: TRBJ1-1
D gene: -
CDR3 protein: CASASSRRGTTEAFF
CDR3 DNA: TGTGCCAGCGCATCCTCAAGGCGGGGGACCACTGAAGCTTTCTTT

clone size: few
V gene: TRBV11-2
J gene: TRBJ2-3
D gene: TRBD2
CDR3 protein: CASSPLAVSTDTQYF
CDR3 DNA: TGTGCCAGCAGCCCGCTAGCGGTAAGCACAGATACGCAGTATTTT

clone size: once
V gene: TRBV6-5
J gene: TRBJ1-2
D gene: TRBD1
CDR3 protein: CASSSDRVVGYTF
CDR3 DNA: TGTGCCAGCAGCTCGGACAGGGTAGTCGGCTACACCTTC

clone size: -
V gene: TRBV20-1
J gene: TRBJ1-2
D gene: TRBD1
CDR3 protein: CSASPGGSYGYTF
CDR3 DNA: TGCAGTGCTAGTCCAGGGGGCAGCTATGGCTACACCTTC

clone size: -
V gene: TRBV10-3
J gene: TRBJ2-7
D gene: TRBD1
CDR3 protein: CATTGNHYEQYF
CDR3 DNA: TGTGCCACGACAGGGAATCACTACGAGCAGTACTTC

clone size: -
V gene: TRBV11-3
J gene: TRBJ1-1
D gene: -
CDR3 protein: CASSLLRNTEAFF
CDR3 DNA: TGTGCCAGCAGCTTACTGAGGAACACTGAAGCTTTCTTT

clone size: -
V gene: TRBV6-5
J gene: TRBJ1-1
D gene: -
CDR3 protein: CASSYPGKTEAFF
CDR3 DNA: TGTGCCAGCAGTTACCCGGGGAAGACTGAAGCTTTCTTT

clone size: -
V gene: TRBV19
J gene: TRBJ1-5
D gene: TRBD1
CDR3 protein: CASSMNRGSGNQPQHF
CDR3 DNA: TGTGCCAGTAGTATGAACAGGGGTTCAGGCAATCAGCCCCAGCATTTT

clone size: -
V gene: TRBV14
J gene: TRBJ2-7
D gene: -
CDR3 protein: CASSYLRYEQYF
CDR3 DNA: TGTGCCAGCAGCTATTTGCGATACGAGCAGTACTTC

clone size: -
V gene: TRBV5-1
J gene: TRBJ2-2
D gene: TRBD1
CDR3 protein: CASSRLGQGNGELFF
CDR3 DNA: TGCGCCAGCAGTCGCCTCGGACAGGGTAACGGGGAGCTGTTTTTT

clone size: few
V gene: TRBV14
J gene: TRBJ2-1
D gene: -
CDR3 protein: CASSPQVNLGPGQFF
CDR3 DNA: TGTGCCAGCAGCCCACAGGTTAATCTAGGTCCTGGGCAGTTCTTC

clone size: -
V gene: TRBV6-2/TRBV6-3
J gene: TRBJ1-1
D gene: -
CDR3 protein: CASSYGRTEAFF
CDR3 DNA: TGTGCCAGCAGTTACGGGAGGACTGAAGCTTTCTTT

clone size: medium-sized
V gene: TRBV9
J gene: TRBJ2-1
D gene: -
CDR3 protein: CASSVGGSGSNEQFF
CDR3 DNA: TGTGCCAGCAGCGTAGGGGGTAGCGGATCAAATGAGCAGTTCTTC

clone size: -
V gene: TRBV19
J gene: TRBJ1-5
D gene: TRBD1
CDR3 protein: CASQGQGNQPQHF
CDR3 DNA: TGTGCCAGCCAGGGACAGGGCAATCAGCCCCAGCATTTT

clone size: -
V gene: TRBV11-2
J gene: TRBJ2-7
D gene: -
CDR3 protein: CASSLAPGEFAPYEQYF
CDR3 DNA: TGTGCCAGCAGCTTGGCACCAGGGGAATTTGCGCCCTACGAGCAGTACTTC

clone size: -
V gene: TRBV30
J gene: TRBJ1-4
D gene: TRBD1
CDR3 protein: CAWSGGQGAGEKLFF
CDR3 DNA: TGTGCCTGGAGTGGGGGACAGGGGGCAGGTGAAAAACTGTTTTTT

clone size: once
V gene: TRBV11-2
J gene: TRBJ2-1
D gene: TRBD1
CDR3 protein: CASSLHQGDAYNEQFF
CDR3 DNA: TGTGCCAGCAGCTTACACCAGGGGGACGCCTACAATGAGCAGTTCTTC

clone size: once
V gene: TRBV11-2
J gene: TRBJ1-2
D gene: -
CDR3 protein: CASSLDPGTVYGYTF
CDR3 DNA: TGTGCCAGCAGCTTAGATCCTGGTACGGTCTATGGCTACACCTTC

clone size: many
V gene: TRBV6-5
J gene: TRBJ2-5
D gene: -
CDR3 protein: CASTIEQARQETQYF
CDR3 DNA: TGTGCCAGCACCATAGAGCAGGCCAGACAAGAGACCCAGTACTTC

clone size: -
V gene: TRBV7-3
J gene: TRBJ2-2
D gene: TRBD2
CDR3 protein: CASSLLAGKSWGELFF
CDR3 DNA: TGTGCCAGCAGCTTACTAGCGGGAAAGTCTTGGGGGGAGCTGTTTTTT

clone size: -
V gene: TRBV6-1
J gene: TRBJ1-1
D gene: TRBD1
CDR3 protein: CASSEALGGDAFF
CDR3 DNA: TGTGCCAGCAGTGAAGCGCTAGGGGGCGACGCTTTCTTT

clone size: -
V gene: TRBV5-6
J gene: TRBJ2-7
D gene: TRBD2
CDR3 protein: CASSSLRAGAGEQYF
CDR3 DNA: TGTGCCAGCAGCTCCCTCAGAGCGGGGGCGGGGGAGCAGTACTTC

clone size: -
V gene: TRBV6-5
J gene: TRBJ2-7
D gene: TRBD1
CDR3 protein: CASRQGLSSYEQYF
CDR3 DNA: TGTGCCAGCAGACAGGGGTTGAGCTCCTACGAGCAGTACTTC

clone size: -
V gene: TRBV4-3
J gene: TRBJ2-1
D gene: TRBD2
CDR3 protein: CASSQITGTSAFTNEQFF
CDR3 DNA: TGCGCCAGCAGCCAGATTACGGGGACTAGCGCCTTCACCAATGAGCAGTTCTTC

clone size: -
V gene: TRBV7-2
J gene: TRBJ2-5
D gene: TRBD2
CDR3 protein: CASRGLAATQYF
CDR3 DNA: TGTGCCAGCAGGGGACTAGCGGCGACCCAGTACTTC

clone size: many
V gene: TRBV19
J gene: TRBJ2-7
D gene: -
CDR3 protein: CASRLASDSYEQYF
CDR3 DNA: TGTGCCAGCCGACTGGCTAGCGACTCCTACGAGCAGTACTTC

clone size: few
V gene: TRBV18
J gene: TRBJ1-1
D gene: -
CDR3 protein: CASSQDYRDTEAFF
CDR3 DNA: TGTGCCAGCTCACAGGATTACAGGGACACTGAAGCTTTCTTT

clone size: -
V gene: TRBV24-1
J gene: TRBJ1-2
D gene: -
CDR3 protein: CATSASTGLGGYTF
CDR3 DNA: TGTGCCACCAGCGCGTCGACGGGTCTGGGTGGCTACACCTTC